What follows describes a single TCR beta chain. This clonotype occurred many times. Its antigen remains undetermined. One base away there is no much larger clone; base qualities are not given. This entry belongs to a study of breast tumors, draining lymph nodes, adjacent tissues (TCRdb year 2016). For context, the study as a whole: In breast cancer patients, the study compared the TCR beta repertoires of tumor, adjacent nontumor tissue and axillary lymph nodes. The study aimed to assess the relationships and possible T-cell exchange between tumor, surrounding tissue and draining lymph node repertoires in human breast cancer. What the research found in general, with its limitations: The conclusion that tumor T cells originate in lymph nodes was framed as consistent with a hypothesis rather than directly demonstrated. T-cell repertoire diversity in tumors was found to be lower than in lymph nodes but higher than in nontumor tissue, and preferential V and J gene usage was observed. The data were judged consistent with most tumor T cells deriving from the lymph node and then expanding within tumor tissue. Tumor and nontumor tissue repertoires were found to be significantly more similar in luminal-like than in basal-like breast cancer.

Ends trimmed: V by 5 bases, J by 8 bases; bases unmatched to a gene: 8. The germline V gene supplies CDR1 MNHNS and CDR2 SASEGT. CDR3 length: 14 amino acids, cysteine to phenylalanine. Only CDR3 DNA is held: 42 bases, read in frame from base 1. Instrument used: Illumina HiSeq 2000. TCR beta chain libraries were generated by multiplex PCR amplification. The amplified TCR beta chain products were analyzed by high-throughput sequencing. TCRdb applied fastp at Q25 and MiXCR to the public reads, then kept only in-frame beta chains. Each CDR3 protein gets just one entry, which takes the most common genes and DNA from the rows behind it. This sample comprises under 25,000 distinct CDR3 sequences, roughly 55% of them detected only once. In total, the top ten clones hold about 13% of the sample.

The sequence links TRBV6-1 to TRBJ1-4; 7 nucleotides in the junction match TRBD1. Specimen: breast tumor tissue. This clonotype originated in a female donor with breast cancer. Some clones in this sample may be carry-over from other donors' samples. The sequence in DNA is TGTGCCAGCAGTTTCGGCCAGGGGGGCGAAAAACTGTTTTTT. Its amino acids are CASSFGQGGEKLFF.